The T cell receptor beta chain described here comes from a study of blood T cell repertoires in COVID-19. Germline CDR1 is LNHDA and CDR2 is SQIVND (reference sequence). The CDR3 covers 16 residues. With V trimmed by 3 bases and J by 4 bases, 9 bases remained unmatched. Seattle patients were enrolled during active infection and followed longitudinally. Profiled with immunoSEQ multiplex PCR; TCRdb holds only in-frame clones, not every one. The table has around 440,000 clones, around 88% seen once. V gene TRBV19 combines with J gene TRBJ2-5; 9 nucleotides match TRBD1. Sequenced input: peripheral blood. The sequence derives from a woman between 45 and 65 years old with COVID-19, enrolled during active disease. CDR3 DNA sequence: TGTGCCAGTAGTATTCTTGGACAGGGGAGAGGAGAGACCCAGTACTTC. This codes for CASSILGQGRGETQYF.